Below are 20 T cell receptor beta chains sequenced from a single sample in a study of technical replicates of blood from a few donors. Clones were read by immunoSEQ multiplex PCR, and TCRdb kept only the in-frame ones, dropping some. The data show approximately 16,000 clones, around 87% seen once. Sequencing used PBMCs. Every receptor here comes from a human donor in good health.

The chain links TRBV29-1 to TRBJ1-1, with D perhaps TRBD1 (5 bases). The CDR3 is made up of 13 amino acids. Germline V gene data show CDR1 as SQVTM and CDR2 as ANQGSEA. V lost 3 bases and J lost 3, with 11 bases in between. CDR3 in DNA: TGCAGCGTTGACCGCCAGGGCCACACTGAAGCTTTCTTT. Encoded protein: CSVDRQGHTEAFF.

The chain carries TRBV6-1 and TRBJ1-5, with D uncertain. The CDR3 has 14 amino acids. With 0 bases removed from V and 7 bases from J, the gap between germline ends came to 10 bases. Per germline, CDR1 MNHNS and CDR2 SASEGT. The CDR3 spells CASSEAGFVQPQHF. The CDR3 DNA reads TGTGCCAGCAGTGAAGCGGGCTTTGTCCAGCCCCAGCATTTT.

This rearrangement joins TRBV4-1 to TRBJ2-3, with 7 bases identical to TRBD2. This CDR3 contains 14 residues. Germline lookup yields CDR1 MGHRA and CDR2 YSYEKL. With V trimmed by 4 bases and J by 2 bases, 3 bases remained unmatched. CDR3 sequence (DNA): TGCGCCAGCAGCCCAGGGACTATCACAGATACGCAGTATTTT. Translated, it gives CASSPGTITDTQYF.

The rearrangement joins TRBV5-6 to TRBJ2-1, with TRBD2 matching over 11 bases. Losses at the gene ends were 1 base for V and 1 base for J; bases not matched to a gene: 4. The CDR3 has 17 residues. Germline V gene sequence: CDR1 SGHDT, CDR2 YYEEEE. DNA of the CDR3: TGTGCCAGCAGCTTGAGGCTAGCGGGAGGTTCCTACAATGAGCAGTTCTTC. It yields the protein CASSLRLAGGSYNEQFF.

This chain links TRBV28 with TRBJ1-2; TRBD1 aligns across 10 bases. The CDR3 runs to 13 residues. Germline V gene sequence: CDR1 MDHEN, CDR2 SYDVKM. J lost 6 bases, V lost 3 bases, and 1 base had no gene match. The DNA of the CDR3 is TGTGCCAGCAGTTTGACAGGGGGCAATGGCTACACCTTC. Translated, it gives CASSLTGGNGYTF.

The chain recombines TRBV19 with TRBJ2-1, with 13 bases fitting TRBD2. The CDR3 runs 15 residues. V trimming: 5 bases; J trimming: 7 bases; junction bases outside the gene matches: 5. The germline V gene has CDR1 LNHDA and CDR2 SQIVND (reference sequence). The chain's CDR3 is CASSWELAGGNEQFF. CDR3 sequence (DNA): TGTGCCAGTAGTTGGGAACTAGCGGGAGGGAATGAGCAGTTCTTC.

The chain joins TRBV10-3 to TRBJ1-1, with D perhaps TRBD1 (6 bases). V lost 7 bases to trimming and J lost 3 bases, with 18 bases between them. The germline CDR1 and CDR2 sequences are ENHRY and SYGVKD. The CDR3 totals 15 residues. Here the CDR3 reads CAITRTATRDTEAFF. In DNA form, the CDR3 reads TGTGCCATCACCCGGACAGCTACTCGGGACACTGAAGCTTTCTTT.

The V gene is TRBV9, the J gene TRBJ1-1; 11 nucleotides align to TRBD1. This CDR3 is 15 amino acids long. V lost 3 bases, J lost 3 bases, and 4 bases stayed unmatched. In germline, CDR1 is SGDLS, CDR2 YYNGEE. The CDR3 loop reads CASSAWTGGYTEAFF. As DNA, the CDR3 is TGTGCCAGCAGCGCTTGGACAGGGGGCTACACTGAAGCTTTCTTT.

This chain uses TRBV4-1 with TRBJ2-1, with 7 nucleotides matching TRBD1. V lost 0 bases, J lost 2 bases, and 7 bases stayed unmatched. This CDR3 contains 17 residues. Germline V CDR1 and CDR2: MGHRA, YSYEKL. DNA of the CDR3: TGCGCCAGCAGCCAAGAAATTACGACAGGGCCCTACAATGAGCAGTTCTTC. Protein: CASSQEITTGPYNEQFF.

The rearrangement links TRBV7-9 to TRBJ2-1, with 8 bases identical to TRBD1. The CDR3 runs 13 residues. CDR1 is SEHNR and CDR2 is FQNEAQ in the germline V gene (reference sequence). V shed 5 bases, J shed 6 bases, and the junction held 3 bases outside the gene matches. CDR3 sequence reads: CASSPGTGNEQFF. CDR3 DNA: TGTGCCAGCAGCCCGGGGACAGGCAATGAGCAGTTCTTC.

The chain employs TRBV6-1 and TRBJ1-1; 7 bases match TRBD1. Unmatched junction bases numbered 14, after V lost 5 bases and J lost 11 bases. The germline gives CDR1 MNHNS, CDR2 SASEGT. The CDR3 has 14 residues. The CDR3 protein is CASSPGTAAAEAFF. In nucleotides, the CDR3 is TGTGCCAGCAGTCCCGGGACAGCGGCCGCGGAGGCTTTCTTT.

The chain employs TRBV30 and TRBJ1-2; tentatively, D is TRBD1 (6 bases). The V end was cut by 0 bases, the J end by 8 bases, with 10 bases between. The germline V gene has CDR1 GTSNPN and CDR2 SVGIG (reference sequence). This CDR3 spans 12 amino acids. CDR3 DNA: TGTGCCTGGAGTGTCACAGGGCAGGGCTACACCTTC. It specifies CAWSVTGQGYTF.

The V gene is TRBV7-6, the J gene TRBJ2-5, with 11 bases identical to TRBD2. The CDR3 spans 15 residues. Trimming removed 2 bases from V and 3 bases from J; junction bases left unmatched: 2. Germline values: CDR1 SGHVS, CDR2 FNYEAQ. The CDR3 DNA sequence: TGTGCCAGCAGCTTACTAGCGGGGGGAAAAGAGACCCAGTACTTC. This sequence encodes CASSLLAGGKETQYF.

The rearrangement links TRBV5-6 to TRBJ2-7, with a tentative D call TRBD1 (6 bases). This CDR3 has 15 residues. The germline V gene encodes CDR1 SGHDT and CDR2 YYEEEE. The V end was cut by 4 bases, the J end by 2 bases, with 16 bases between. CDR3 protein: CASSRLQGAPYEQYF. CDR3 DNA sequence: TGTGCCAGCAGCCGATTACAGGGAGCCCCCTACGAGCAGTACTTC.

The rearrangement joins TRBV7-6 to TRBJ1-4; TRBD1 agrees at 7 bases. The germline V gene has CDR1 SGHVS and CDR2 FNYEAQ. Unmatched junction bases numbered 8, after V lost 5 bases and J lost 8 bases. There are 14 residues in the CDR3. The CDR3 reads CASSQGVRREKLFF. CDR3 nucleotides: TGTGCCAGCAGCCAGGGGGTGAGACGCGAAAAACTGTTTTTT.

The chain links TRBV5-1 to TRBJ2-7, with unresolved D. Trimming took off 0 bases at V and 5 bases at J, with 15 bases between the two ends. The CDR3 has 15 residues. From germline, CDR1 is SGHRS and CDR2 YFSETQ. The CDR3 reads CASSLDLVLSDEQYF. The CDR3, as DNA: TGCGCCAGCAGCTTGGATCTAGTTCTGTCAGACGAGCAGTACTTC.

V gene TRBV5-6 combines with J gene TRBJ2-6; no definite D call. Trimming took 2 bases from V and 1 from J, leaving 10 bases between them. Per the germline V gene, CDR1 is SGHDT and CDR2 is YYEEEE. There are 16 residues in the CDR3. CDR3 sequence (DNA): TGTGCCAGCAGCTTAGAACAGAGTTCTGGGGCCAACGTCCTGACTTTC. Its translation: CASSLEQSSGANVLTF.

This clone occurred once. This sequence joins TRBV19 and TRBJ2-3, with 7 bases identical to TRBD1. The ends lost 7 bases at V and 3 bases at J; junction bases unmatched: 10. Germline V gene data show CDR1 as LNHDA and CDR2 as SQIVND (reference sequence). This CDR3 has 15 amino acids. Here the CDR3 DNA reads TGTGCCAGTACCCCAGGGGGTGGGCGAACAGATACGCAGTATTTT. Encoded protein: CASTPGGGRTDTQYF.

The chain is built from TRBV5-5 and TRBJ2-7; 10 bases agree with TRBD2. The germline V gene encodes CDR1 SGHKS and CDR2 YYEKEE (reference sequence). CDR3 size: 12 residues. Trimming took 3 bases from V and 9 from J; bases not matched to a gene: 3. CDR3 region: CASSSRTSGQYF. For the CDR3, the DNA is TGTGCCAGCAGCTCACGGACTAGCGGGCAGTACTTC.

This clone was counted a few times. The gene calls are TRBV5-1 and TRBJ1-3; TRBD1 matches 7 bases. V shed 1 base and J 4 bases; nucleotides not matched to a gene: 5. The CDR3 is 15 amino acids. CDR1 is SGHRS and CDR2 is YFSETQ in the germline V gene. CDR3 sequence: CASSLNAGGGNTIYF. CDR3 DNA: TGCGCCAGCAGCTTGAATGCAGGGGGAGGAAACACCATATATTTT.